The entry that follows covers one T cell receptor beta chain sequence. In the original processing: Using reference gene primer amplification, nucleated cell counts were estimated. This table comes from immunoSEQ multiplex PCR, and its TCRdb copy is limited to in-frame clones, with some not included. V and J calls and clone size are given by that table; D and trimming were obtained from the DNA. The sample has approximately 88,000 clones, around 90% seen once; the top ten hold more than 14%. The data are from a study of blood T cell repertoires in COVID-19. In the study overall: Whether acute or convalescent, the COVID-19 samples came from the United States, Italy and Spain. T cells, B-cell-depleted T cells, or PBMCs provided the cDNA or gDNA that served as material.

Trimming took 5 bases from V and 7 from J, leaving 12 bases between them. Germline lookup yields CDR1 LNHDA and CDR2 SQIVND (reference sequence). CDR3 length: 14 residues. The chain is built from TRBV19 and TRBJ1-6; unclear D gene. The sequenced material came from peripheral blood. The TCR was taken from a male donor with acute or convalescent COVID-19. Here the CDR3 reads CASSGQGRNSPLHF. CDR3 DNA: TGTGCCAGTAGTGGTCAAGGGAGGAATTCACCCCTCCACTTT.